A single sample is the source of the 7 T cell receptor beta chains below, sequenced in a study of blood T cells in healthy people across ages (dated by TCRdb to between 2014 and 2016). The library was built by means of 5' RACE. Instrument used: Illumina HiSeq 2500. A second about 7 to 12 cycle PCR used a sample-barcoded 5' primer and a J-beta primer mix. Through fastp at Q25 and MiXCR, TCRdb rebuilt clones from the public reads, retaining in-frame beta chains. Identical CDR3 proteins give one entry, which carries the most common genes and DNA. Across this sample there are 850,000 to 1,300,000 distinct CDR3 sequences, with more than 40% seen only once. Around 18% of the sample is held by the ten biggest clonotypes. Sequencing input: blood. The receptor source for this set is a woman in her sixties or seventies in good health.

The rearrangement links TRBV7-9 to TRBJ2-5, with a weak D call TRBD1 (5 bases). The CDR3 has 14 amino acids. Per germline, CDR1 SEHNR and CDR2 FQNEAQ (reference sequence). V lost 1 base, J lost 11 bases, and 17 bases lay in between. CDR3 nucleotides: TGTGCCAGCAGCTTAGGACAGAGCTTTGTTGAGCAGTACTTC. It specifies CASSLGQSFVEQYF.

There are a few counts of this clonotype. As DNA, the CDR3 is TGTGCCAGCAGCTTAGAGGGAGGGCCCCGGGGTGAGCAGTTCTTC. Amino acids: CASSLEGGPRGEQFF. The chain recombines TRBV7-9 with TRBJ2-1, with 7 nucleotides matching TRBD2. The CDR3 sequence is 15 residues long. Germline V gene data show CDR1 as SEHNR and CDR2 as FQNEAQ (reference sequence). Losses at the gene ends were 1 base for V and 9 bases for J; bases not matched to a gene: 9.

The CDR3 bases are TGTGCCACCAGTGACCGTAAAACAGGGCCCTACAATGAGCAGTTCTTC. Translated, it gives CATSDRKTGPYNEQFF. This chain connects TRBV24-1 to TRBJ2-1; D might be TRBD1 (6 bases). In germline, CDR1 is KGHDR, CDR2 SFDVKD. The length of the CDR3 is 16 residues. The V end was cut by 4 bases, the J end by 2 bases, with 14 bases between.

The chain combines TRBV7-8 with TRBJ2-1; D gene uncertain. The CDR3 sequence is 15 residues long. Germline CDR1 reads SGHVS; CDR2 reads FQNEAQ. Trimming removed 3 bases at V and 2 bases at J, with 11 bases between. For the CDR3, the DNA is TGTGCCAGCAGCTTGTTGGCCAGTACCTACAATGAGCAGTTCTTC. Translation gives CASSLLASTYNEQFF.

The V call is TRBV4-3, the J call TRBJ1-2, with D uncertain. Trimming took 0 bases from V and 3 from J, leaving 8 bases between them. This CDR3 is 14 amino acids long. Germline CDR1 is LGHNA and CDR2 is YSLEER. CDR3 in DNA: TGCGCCAGCAGCCAAGATCGGTTGGACTATGGCTACACCTTC. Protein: CASSQDRLDYGYTF.

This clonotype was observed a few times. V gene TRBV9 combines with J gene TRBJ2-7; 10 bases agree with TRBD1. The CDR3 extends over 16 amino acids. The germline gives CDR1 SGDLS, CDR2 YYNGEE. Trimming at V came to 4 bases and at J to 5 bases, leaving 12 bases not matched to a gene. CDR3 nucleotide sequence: TGTGCCAGCAGCCCCGAAACGGACAGGGGGATCCACGAGCAGTACTTC. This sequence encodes CASSPETDRGIHEQYF.

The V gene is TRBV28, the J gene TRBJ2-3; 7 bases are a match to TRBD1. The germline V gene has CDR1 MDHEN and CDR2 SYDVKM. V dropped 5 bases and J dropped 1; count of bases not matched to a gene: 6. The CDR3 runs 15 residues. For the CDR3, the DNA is TGTGCCAGCAGTCCATTAGACAGGGGCACAGATACGCAGTATTTT. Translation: CASSPLDRGTDTQYF.